This T cell receptor (beta chain) originates from a study of OX40 agonist ivuxolimab in advanced cancers. Study information: Those enrolled were less than 85% male, with a mean age of about 60 years and ages from 23 to 79.

The assay was immunoSEQ multiplex PCR, and TCRdb's table has in-frame clones only and misses some. The profile shows about 120,000 clones, about 92% of them singletons. Study outcomes and limitations: At doses 0.1 to 3.0 mg/kg, CD4+ and CD8+ clones expanded. Researchers report that CD8+ T cells had, on average, more expanded clones than CD4+.

On this clone itself: The antigen remains undetermined.

This CDR3 has 13 residues. Per the germline V gene, CDR1 is PRHDT and CDR2 is FYEKMQ (reference sequence). Trimming cost V 5 bases and J 5 bases, with 12 bases left between them. If patients had autoimmune disease history or systemic immunosuppression, they were excluded. This TCR derives from an adult with an advanced solid tumor such as melanoma, head and neck, liver or kidney cancer. The chain is built from TRBV13 and TRBJ2-5; D not certain. The sample here was CD4+ or CD8+ T cells sorted from blood, taken in a trial of the OX40 agonist ivuxolimab. Written as DNA, the CDR3 is TGTGCCAGCAGCCCCCGGCGGCGGGAGACCCAGTACTTC. This gives the protein CASSPRRRETQYF.